This is a list of T cell receptor beta chains from one sample in a study of blood T cell repertoires in COVID-19. Assay: immunoSEQ multiplex PCR; the TCRdb copy retains only in-frame clones and omits some. The sample consists of about 210,000 clones, 89% of them appearing once. Input material: peripheral blood. Receptors originate from a middle-aged woman with acute or convalescent COVID-19. The CDR3 runs from the conserved cysteine through the conserved F or W. D genes are given only for firm matches. A row's size may be missing; if present it is once, few, many or a size class.

d_gene,j_gene,abundance,v_gene,CDR3nt,CDR3aa
TRBD1,TRBJ2-1,-,TRBV4-1,TGCGCCAGCAGCCACAGCTATCCGACAGGGGAGCAGTTCTTC,CASSHSYPTGEQFF
TRBD1,TRBJ1-4,-,TRBV7-2,TGTGCCAGCAGCCTTCGGACAGGGGGGATGCGGGAAAAACTGTTTTTT,CASSLRTGGMREKLFF
-,TRBJ2-5,-,TRBV12-5,TGTGCTAGTGGCCGCGGCGGGGCTCAAGAGACCCAGTACTTC,CASGRGGAQETQYF
TRBD2,TRBJ2-4,-,TRBV19,TGTGCCACCAGACTAGCGGGGGAACCCAAAAACATTCAGTACTTC,CATRLAGEPKNIQYF
TRBD1,TRBJ1-5,-,TRBV19,TGTGCCAGTAGTACTGGGACAGGGGAATATAGCAATCAGCCCCAGCATTTT,CASSTGTGEYSNQPQHF
-,TRBJ1-1,-,TRBV3-1/TRBV3-2,TGTGCCAGCAGCCAAGATCGGGGCACTGAAGCTTTCTTT,CASSQDRGTEAFF
-,TRBJ2-5,-,TRBV5-4,TGTGCCAGCAGCTTGGTTTCGCAAGAGACCCAGTACTTC,CASSLVSQETQYF
TRBD1,TRBJ1-1,-,TRBV10-3,TGTGCCATCAGTGCTAGGACAGGGGGTATCACTGAAGCTTTCTTT,CAISARTGGITEAFF
-,TRBJ2-3,-,TRBV7-8,TGTGCCAGCAGCCCCTACGATACGCAGTATTTT,CASSPYDTQYF
-,TRBJ2-2,-,TRBV4-2,TGTGCCAGCAGCTTCGAAACGGGGGGCCTAAACACCGGGGAGCTGTTTTTT,CASSFETGGLNTGELFF
TRBD2,TRBJ2-1,-,TRBV10-1,TGCGCCAGCAGTGGCGGGGGGCCCTACAATGAGCAGTTCTTC,CASSGGGPYNEQFF
TRBD1,TRBJ1-1,-,TRBV27,TGTGCCAGCAGTTATTGGACAGGGGGCGAAACTGAAGCTTTCTTT,CASSYWTGGETEAFF
-,TRBJ2-2,-,TRBV12-5,TGTGCTAGTGGTTTGGCGGTAATGAACACCGGGGAGCTGTTTTTT,CASGLAVMNTGELFF
TRBD2,TRBJ2-2,-,TRBV3-1/TRBV3-2,TGTGCCAGCAGCCACGGCTTAGCGGGGGACTCCGGGGAGCTGTTTTTT,CASSHGLAGDSGELFF
-,TRBJ1-5,-,TRBV19,TGTGCCAGTACCCAGTTGATGGACTGGGCTAGCAATCAGCCCCAGCATTTT,CASTQLMDWASNQPQHF
-,TRBJ2-3,-,TRBV24-1,TGTGCCACCAGTGATCGACTAGGGTCTTATGCAGATACGCAGTATTTT,CATSDRLGSYADTQYF
TRBD1,TRBJ2-1,-,TRBV5-1,TGCGCCAGCAGCTTGTCAGGACAGGGAGGTAATGAGCAGTTCTTC,CASSLSGQGGNEQFF
-,TRBJ1-5,-,TRBV7-2,TGTGCCAGCAGCTTAGGATTGAGTCAGCCCCAGCATTTT,CASSLGLSQPQHF
TRBD2,TRBJ2-5,once,TRBV9,TGTGCCAGCAGCGCTAGCGGGGGGGCGTCAGAGACCCAGTACTTC,CASSASGGASETQYF
TRBD1,TRBJ2-1,-,TRBV9,TGTGCCAGCAGCGCACTGATGAATTCGGGACAGGGTAAGGGGAATGAGCAGTTCTTC,CASSALMNSGQGKGNEQFF
-,TRBJ2-2,-,TRBV5-1,TGCGCCAGCAGCTTTCAGGGTCTTCACGGGGAGCTGTTTTTT,CASSFQGLHGELFF
-,TRBJ1-1,-,TRBV7-9,TGTGCCAGCAGCTTGGGCACAGGGTGGCGCACTGAAGCTTTCTTT,CASSLGTGWRTEAFF
TRBD1,TRBJ1-1,-,TRBV29-1,TGCAGCGCTCCGGGACAGCAGAACACTGAAGCTTTCTTT,CSAPGQQNTEAFF
TRBD2,TRBJ2-1,-,TRBV30,TGTGCCTGGAGGCCAAGGTCGGGGACTAGCGGGAAAAGCTCCTACAATGAGCAGTTCTTC,CAWRPRSGTSGKSSYNEQFF
-,TRBJ1-1,-,TRBV6-5,TGTGCCAGCAGAAGGGGGGGCACTGAAGCTTTCTTT,CASRRGGTEAFF
-,TRBJ1-6,-,TRBV14,TGTGCCAGCAGCTGGGCCTCTGATCGGTCACCCCTCCACTTT,CASSWASDRSPLHF
-,TRBJ1-6,-,TRBV3-1/TRBV3-2,TGTGCCAGCAGCCAACTACAGGGAGATAATTCACCCCTCCACTTT,CASSQLQGDNSPLHF
-,TRBJ2-2,-,TRBV19,TGTGCCAGTAGTATAGGACAGTGGATGAACACCGGGGAGCTGTTTTTT,CASSIGQWMNTGELFF
TRBD2,TRBJ2-1,once,TRBV9,TGTGCCAGCAGCGGGGATAGCGGGGGGAGGAATGAGCAGTTCTTC,CASSGDSGGRNEQFF
TRBD2,TRBJ2-2,-,TRBV5-1,TGCGCCAGCAGCTCCGGATACCCGTGGGGGGGAACCGGGGAGCTGTTTTTT,CASSSGYPWGGTGELFF
-,TRBJ1-2,-,TRBV2,TGTGCCAGCAGTGTCTACCCACAGGGTAGTGGCTACACCTTC,CASSVYPQGSGYTF
-,TRBJ1-1,-,TRBV23-1,TGCGCCAGCAGTCAATCGGCAGGGGTTTGGACTGAAGCTTTCTTT,CASSQSAGVWTEAFF
TRBD2,TRBJ2-1,once,TRBV7-2,TGTGCCAGCAGCTCGCTAGCGGGGGGGTTAGGCGAGCAGTTCTTC,CASSSLAGGLGEQFF
TRBD1,TRBJ1-2,-,TRBV2,TGTGCCAGCAGGGGGACAGTCTATGGCTACACCTTC,CASRGTVYGYTF
TRBD1,TRBJ1-4,once,TRBV5-5,TGTGCCAGCAGCTACTCCGGGACAGTTAATGAAAAACTGTTTTTT,CASSYSGTVNEKLFF
TRBD2,TRBJ2-3,-,TRBV3-1/TRBV3-2,TGTGCCAGCAGCCAAGTCAGCGGGGGCGGCACAGATACGCAGTATTTT,CASSQVSGGGTDTQYF
-,TRBJ1-2,-,TRBV27,TGTGCCAGCAGTTTTGCGGGGCGGGGCTATGGCTACACCTTC,CASSFAGRGYGYTF
TRBD1,TRBJ1-5,-,TRBV6-5,TGTGCCAGCAGAAACACAGGGGGCGGTCAGCCCCAGCATTTT,CASRNTGGGQPQHF
-,TRBJ2-5,-,TRBV11-2,TGTGCCAGCAGCTTAGTTCACCGGTACCAAGAGACCCAGTACTTC,CASSLVHRYQETQYF
TRBD1,TRBJ1-2,-,TRBV29-1,TGCAGCGTAGCGGGACAGGGAGGAGGCTACACCTTC,CSVAGQGGGYTF
-,TRBJ1-2,-,TRBV12-5,TGTGCTAGTGCCATCAGGGTAACAGCCTACCCTAACTATGGCTACACCTTC,CASAIRVTAYPNYGYTF
-,TRBJ1-2,-,TRBV6-1,TGTGCCAGCAGTGAATCCCCTCGCGGAACTAACTATGGCTACACCTTC,CASSESPRGTNYGYTF